This entry is about one T cell receptor beta chain. Antigen specificity is unknown. This entry comes from a study of T cell repertoires in cytomegalovirus infection. The overall study: Epitope selection comprised recently identified HLA-C-restricted CMV epitopes and well-studied HLA-B-restricted CMV epitopes. Public TCR beta signatures indicated both CMV infection and matching HLA type. Study-level findings and limits: HLA-C-restricted TCR beta clonotypes specific for CMV led the ex vivo response.

In TCRdb, the reads were re-called with MiXCR into one record per CDR3 protein. The sample records 360,000 or so distinct CDR3 sequences, about 35% being singletons. This TCR was sampled from a human donor in good health (CMV status not recorded). Some clones in this sample may be carry-over from other donors' samples. The sequenced sample was cultured PBMCs, obtained from culture after CMV antigen stimulation.

Written as DNA, the CDR3 is TGCGCCAGCAGCCAGGCTCCCGAGGCCGTCGGGGAAGAGACCCAGTACTTC. Protein product: CASSQAPEAVGEETQYF. J is TRBJ2-5 and V is TRBV4-3; a possible D gene is TRBD2 (5 bases). V was cut by 3 bases and J by 3 bases, with 20 bases left in between. This CDR3 region has 17 residues. Per germline, CDR1 LGHNA and CDR2 YSLEER.